There are a few counts of the clone carrying this T cell receptor (beta chain). Unique molecular identifiers were used to barcode this TCRbeta library. TCRdb fed the PCR reads into MiXCR, producing one record per CDR3 protein. This table has 120,000 to 150,000 distinct CDR3 sequences, roughly 8.8% appearing once. The data derive from a study of T-cell reconstitution after alpha-beta-depleted transplantation in children. The germline V gene has CDR1 SGHAT and CDR2 FQNNGV. Trimming pared 1 base from V and 7 bases from J, leaving 8 bases between. The CDR3 consists of 13 residues. V and J are TRBV11-2 and TRBJ2-1; D unclear. Sequenced here: PBMCs, mostly from graft donor cells, sampled 180 days after TCRalphabeta/CD19-depleted stem cell transplant. This receptor was obtained from a female patient younger than 10 who had a stem cell transplant for congenital amegakaryocytic thrombocytopenia, so the T cells may come from the graft donor. CDR3 sequence reads: CASSLGHSNEQFF. The DNA of the CDR3 is TGTGCCAGCAGCTTAGGGCACAGTAATGAGCAGTTCTTC.